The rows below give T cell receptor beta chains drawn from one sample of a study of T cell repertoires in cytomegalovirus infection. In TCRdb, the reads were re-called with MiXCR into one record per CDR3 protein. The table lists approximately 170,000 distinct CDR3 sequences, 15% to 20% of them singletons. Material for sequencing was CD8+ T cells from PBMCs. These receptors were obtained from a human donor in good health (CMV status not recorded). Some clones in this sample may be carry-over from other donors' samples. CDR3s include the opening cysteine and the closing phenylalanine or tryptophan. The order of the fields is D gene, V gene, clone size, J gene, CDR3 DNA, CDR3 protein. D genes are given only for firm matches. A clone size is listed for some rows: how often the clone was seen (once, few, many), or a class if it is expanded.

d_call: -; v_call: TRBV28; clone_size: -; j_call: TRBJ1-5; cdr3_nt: TGTGCCAGCAGTCTAAGACAGGTCAATCAGCCCCAGCATTTT; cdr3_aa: CASSLRQVNQPQHF
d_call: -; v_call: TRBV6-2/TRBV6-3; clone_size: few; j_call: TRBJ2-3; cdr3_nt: TGTGCCAGCAGTTACCCCCAGGGTGTGGGCACAGATACGCAGTATTTT; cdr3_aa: CASSYPQGVGTDTQYF
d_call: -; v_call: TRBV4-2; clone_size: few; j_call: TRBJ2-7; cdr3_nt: TGTGCCAGCAGTCCTGCGGATAAGTACGAGCAGTACTTC; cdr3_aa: CASSPADKYEQYF
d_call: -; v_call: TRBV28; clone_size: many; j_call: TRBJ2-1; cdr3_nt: TGTGCCAGCAGTTTGGGTGAGCAGTTCTTC; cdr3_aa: CASSLGEQFF
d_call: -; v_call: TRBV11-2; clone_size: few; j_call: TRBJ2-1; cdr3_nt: TGTGCCAGCAGCCAATACAACGAGCAGTTCTTC; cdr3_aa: CASSQYNEQFF
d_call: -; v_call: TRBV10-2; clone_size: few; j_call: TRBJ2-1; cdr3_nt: TGCGCCAGCAGTGACAGGCCCTACAATGAGCAGTTCTTC; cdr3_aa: CASSDRPYNEQFF
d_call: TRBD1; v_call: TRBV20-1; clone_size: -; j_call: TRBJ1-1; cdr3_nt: TGCAGTGCTTCTCCGGACAGGGGAGCCACTGAAGCTTTCTTT; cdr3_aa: CSASPDRGATEAFF
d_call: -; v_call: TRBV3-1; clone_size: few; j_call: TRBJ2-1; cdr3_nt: TGTGCCAGCAGCCAAGTCGTAGCGGACCTTTCCTACAATGAGCAGTTCTTC; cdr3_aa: CASSQVVADLSYNEQFF
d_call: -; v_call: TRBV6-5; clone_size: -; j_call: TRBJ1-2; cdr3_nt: TGTGCCAAAAGGGCTGAGTATGGCTACACCTTC; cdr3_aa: CAKRAEYGYTF
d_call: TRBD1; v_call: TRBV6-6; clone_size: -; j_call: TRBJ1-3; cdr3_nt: TGTGCCAGCAGTTACGAGGGCAGGGGGCCGGGTGGAAACACCATATATTTT; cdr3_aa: CASSYEGRGPGGNTIYF
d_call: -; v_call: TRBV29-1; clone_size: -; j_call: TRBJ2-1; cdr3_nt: TGCAGCGTTGAAGGTACCCCTCGGGGGAAGTACAATGAGCAGTTCTTC; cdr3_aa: CSVEGTPRGKYNEQFF
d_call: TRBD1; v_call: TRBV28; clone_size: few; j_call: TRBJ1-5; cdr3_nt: TGTGCCAGCTACAGGGGCGGAAGCAATCAGCCCCAGCATTTT; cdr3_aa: CASYRGGSNQPQHF
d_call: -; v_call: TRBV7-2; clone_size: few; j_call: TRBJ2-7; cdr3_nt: TGTGCCAGCAGCTTAGGCCCCGCAGCCAACTACGAGCAGTACTTC; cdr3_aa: CASSLGPAANYEQYF
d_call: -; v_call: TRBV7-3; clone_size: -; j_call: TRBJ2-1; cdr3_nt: TGTGCCAGCAGCTTAATGCAAGGAAGCAATGAGCAGTTCTTC; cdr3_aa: CASSLMQGSNEQFF
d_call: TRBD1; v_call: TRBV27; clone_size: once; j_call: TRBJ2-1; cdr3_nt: TGTGCCAGAAGTACACTTAGGACAGGGTTTAAGAATGAGCAGTTCTTC; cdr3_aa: CARSTLRTGFKNEQFF
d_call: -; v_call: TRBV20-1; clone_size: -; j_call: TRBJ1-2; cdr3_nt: TGCAGTGCCCGGATGGGGGATAACTATGGCTACACCTTC; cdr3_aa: CSARMGDNYGYTF
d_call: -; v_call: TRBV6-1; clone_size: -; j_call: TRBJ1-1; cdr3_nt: TGTGCCAGTCAATGGAACACTGAAGCTTTCTTT; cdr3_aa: CASQWNTEAFF
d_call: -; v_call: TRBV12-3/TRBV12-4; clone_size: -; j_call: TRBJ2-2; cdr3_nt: TGTGCCAGCAGTTTTTCCGGGGGCCGGGAGCTGTTTTTT; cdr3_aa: CASSFSGGRELFF
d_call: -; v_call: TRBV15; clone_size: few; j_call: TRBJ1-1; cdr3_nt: TGTGCCACCAGCAGAGAGGGGGGGTGGAACACTGAAGCTTTCTTT; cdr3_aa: CATSREGGWNTEAFF
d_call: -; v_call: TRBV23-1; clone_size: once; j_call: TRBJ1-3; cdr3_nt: TGCGCCAGCAGTCAGGGCAGTAGCTCTGGAAACACCATATATTTT; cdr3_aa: CASSQGSSSGNTIYF
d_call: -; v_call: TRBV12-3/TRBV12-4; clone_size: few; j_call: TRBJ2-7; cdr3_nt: TGTGCCAGCAGCCGATCGGGATACTACGAGCAGTACTTC; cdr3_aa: CASSRSGYYEQYF
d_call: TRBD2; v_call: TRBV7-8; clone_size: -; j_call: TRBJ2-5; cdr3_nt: TGTGCCAGCAACCGACTAGCGGGGGAGAAAAAAGAGACCCAGTACTTC; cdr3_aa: CASNRLAGEKKETQYF
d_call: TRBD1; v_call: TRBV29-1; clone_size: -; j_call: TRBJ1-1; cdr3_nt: TGCAGCGTCCCGGGACAGGGATTTAACACTGAAGCTTTCTTT; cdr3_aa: CSVPGQGFNTEAFF
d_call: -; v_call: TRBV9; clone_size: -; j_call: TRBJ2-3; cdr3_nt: TGTGCCAGCAGCGGTAGCACAGATACGCAGTATTTT; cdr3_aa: CASSGSTDTQYF
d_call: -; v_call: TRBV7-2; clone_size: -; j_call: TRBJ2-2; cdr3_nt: TGTGCCAGCAGCTCCTGGACGGGCACCGGGGAGCTGTTTTTT; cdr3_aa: CASSSWTGTGELFF
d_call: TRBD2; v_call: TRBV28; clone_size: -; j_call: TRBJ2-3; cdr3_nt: TGTGCCAGCGCAACGACTAGCGGGAGACACCAGGGGAGCACAGATACGCAGTATTTT; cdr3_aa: CASATTSGRHQGSTDTQYF
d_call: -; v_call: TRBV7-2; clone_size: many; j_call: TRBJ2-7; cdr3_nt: TGTGCCAGCAGCTTGGGGAAATACCCCTACGAGCAGTACTTC; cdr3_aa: CASSLGKYPYEQYF
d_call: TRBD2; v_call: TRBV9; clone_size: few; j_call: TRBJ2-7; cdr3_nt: TGTGCCAGCAGCCCGCGGACTAGCGGGATCTTGAACGAGCAGTACTTC; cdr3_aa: CASSPRTSGILNEQYF
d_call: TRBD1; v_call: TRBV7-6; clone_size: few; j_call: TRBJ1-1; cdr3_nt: TGTGCCAGCAGCTCTGGACAGGGTTCGACTGAAGCTTTCTTT; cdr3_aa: CASSSGQGSTEAFF
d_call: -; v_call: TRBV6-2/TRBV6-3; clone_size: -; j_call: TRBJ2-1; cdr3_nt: TGTGCCACCTGGGGTCGGGGGCCCTCCTACAATGAGCAGTTCTTC; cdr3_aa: CATWGRGPSYNEQFF
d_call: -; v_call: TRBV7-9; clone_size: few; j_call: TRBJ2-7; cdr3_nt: TGTGCCAGCAGCCATCGGGACTCCCTAGTCGCCTACGAGCAGTACTTC; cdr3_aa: CASSHRDSLVAYEQYF
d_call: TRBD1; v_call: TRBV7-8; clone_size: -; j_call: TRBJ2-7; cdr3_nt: TGTGCCAGCAGCTTAGGCAGGGGGCTATACGAGCAGTACTTC; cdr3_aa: CASSLGRGLYEQYF
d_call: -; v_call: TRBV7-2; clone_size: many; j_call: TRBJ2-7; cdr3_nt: TGTGCCAGCAGTTTTGACATAGGAGGCTCCTACGAGCAGTACTTC; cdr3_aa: CASSFDIGGSYEQYF
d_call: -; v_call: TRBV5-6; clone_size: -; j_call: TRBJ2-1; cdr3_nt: TGTGCCAGCAGCACCACCAGGGCAGGTGAGAATGAGCAGTTCTTC; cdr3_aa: CASSTTRAGENEQFF